This note documents a single T cell receptor beta chain sequence. Its specificity is unknown. From germline, CDR1 is SEHNR and CDR2 FQNEAQ (reference sequence). Trimming removed 7 bases at V and 3 bases at J, with 10 bases between. This CDR3 contains 13 residues. The source of the sample is a study of neoadjuvant nivolumab and ipilimumab in lung cancer. The study's findings and limits: Compared with tumor-adjacent uninvolved lung, resected tumors showed greater richness and clonality. Higher pretherapy blood TCR richness went with higher resected-tumor richness. From pretherapy to surgery, tumor richness and clonality rose with dual therapy. Only a small number of samples underwent TCR sequencing.

Using immunoSEQ multiplex PCR, the repertoire was profiled, and TCRdb retains in-frame clones only, with some absent. The data contain approximately 17,000 clones, 76% of them singletons. The TCR was taken from an adult with non-small cell lung cancer. This rearrangement joins TRBV7-9 to TRBJ1-3; no clear D gene. Sequencing was performed on tumor tissue, taken after neoadjuvant nivolumab, alone or with ipilimumab, at or shortly before surgery. The CDR3 loop reads CASTGRNGNTIYF. CDR3 nucleotide sequence: TGTGCCAGCACCGGCCGGAATGGAAACACCATATATTTT.